This TCR beta chain came from a study of PD-L1 blockade in urothelial cancer. In the study overall: Atezolizumab was started by patients in the mid-2010s at 1,200 mg intravenously every 3 weeks.

The count of this clone is one. The CDR3 totals 13 residues. V gave up 1 base and J gave up 5 bases; unmatched junction bases: 4. Germline V CDR1 and CDR2: GTSNPN, SVGIG (reference sequence). Clones were sequenced by immunoSEQ multiplex PCR, and TCRdb holds only the in-frame ones, with some missing. The profile shows about 120,000 clones, around 88% of them singletons. Time point given: peripheral blood 6 weeks after treatment start. This sequence joins TRBV30 and TRBJ2-5; 7 bases fit TRBD1. This clonotype originated in a man aged 60 to 69 with urothelial cancer. This specimen consisted of PBMCs, obtained around atezolizumab (anti-PD-L1) treatment. Here the CDR3 DNA reads TGTGCCTGGAGTGGACCCAGGGGGGAGACCCAGTACTTC. Translation: CAWSGPRGETQYF.